This paragraph reports one TCR beta chain. V was trimmed by 0 bases and J by 4 bases, leaving 5 bases between them. Germline V gives CDR1 SGHNT, CDR2 YYREEE (reference sequence). The length of the CDR3 is 13 residues. These data are taken from a study of control samples from healthy donors and cancer patients. This table comes from immunoSEQ multiplex PCR, and its TCRdb copy is limited to in-frame clones, with some not included. Among 170,000 or so clones listed, approximately 90% were seen once. The source material was blood. The chain joins TRBV5-4 to TRBJ1-5; D not certain. The sequence was obtained from a man younger than 45 in good health. The CDR3 DNA reads as TGTGCCAGCAGCTTGGGATCGAATCAGCCCCAGCATTTT. Protein sequence: CASSLGSNQPQHF.